These T cell receptor beta chains were read from a single sample in a study of OX40 agonist ivuxolimab in advanced cancers. The protocol was immunoSEQ multiplex PCR, while the TCRdb copy is restricted to in-frame clones and leaves out a portion. The table records some 16,000 clones, about 81% of them present only once. The starting material was CD4+ or CD8+ T cells sorted from blood, obtained in a trial of the OX40 agonist ivuxolimab. Receptor source: an adult with an advanced solid tumor such as melanoma, head and neck, liver or kidney cancer. CDR3s include the opening cysteine and the closing phenylalanine or tryptophan. A D gene is named only where the DNA matches it firmly. Clone sizes are given selectively: once, few, many, or a class where the clone is expanded.

D gene	J gene	V gene	clone size	CDR3 protein	CDR3 DNA
TRBD2	TRBJ2-7	TRBV7-2	NA	CASRPGGGAEQYF	TGTGCCAGCAGACCCGGGGGGGGTGCCGAGCAGTACTTC
NA	TRBJ1-5	TRBV5-8	few	CASSFTGLREPQHF	TGTGCCAGCAGCTTTACGGGATTAAGGGAGCCCCAGCATTTT
NA	TRBJ2-6	TRBV30	NA	CACLGVWGANVLTF	TGTGCCTGCCTAGGGGTATGGGGGGCCAACGTCCTGACTTTC
TRBD1	TRBJ2-1	TRBV7-9	NA	CASSALQGDEQFF	TGTGCCAGCAGCGCACTACAGGGGGATGAGCAGTTCTTC
TRBD1	TRBJ2-7	TRBV7-7	once	CASSGTDETTSSYEQYF	TGTGCCAGCAGCGGGACAGATGAGACCACGAGCTCCTACGAGCAGTACTTC
NA	TRBJ2-3	TRBV5-4	NA	CASSPYGSTADTQYF	TGTGCCAGCAGCCCTTATGGGAGTACGGCAGATACGCAGTATTTT
NA	TRBJ2-7	TRBV6-5	NA	CASSQPGPHYEQYF	TGTGCCAGCAGTCAGCCGGGACCACACTACGAGCAGTACTTC
TRBD1	TRBJ2-2	TRBV29-1	few	CSVPYTGTGGATKNTGELFF	TGCAGCGTCCCATACACCGGGACAGGGGGCGCAACTAAGAACACCGGGGAGCTGTTTTTT
NA	TRBJ2-2	TRBV21-1	once	CASSKIGGPRADTGELFF	TGTGCCAGCAGCAAAATTGGAGGGCCCCGAGCAGACACCGGGGAGCTGTTTTTT
NA	TRBJ1-5	TRBV19	few	CASRGQLGGNQPQHF	TGTGCCAGTAGAGGGCAGCTTGGCGGCAATCAGCCCCAGCATTTT
NA	TRBJ2-1	TRBV7-6	NA	CASSSPFRRDNEQFF	TGTGCCAGCAGCTCCCCCTTTCGGCGGGACAATGAGCAGTTCTTC
TRBD2	TRBJ2-1	TRBV28	NA	CASSFLADYNEQFF	TGTGCCAGCAGTTTTCTAGCGGATTACAATGAGCAGTTCTTC
NA	TRBJ1-5	TRBV19	NA	CASSIYRNSNQPQHF	TGTGCCAGTAGTATTTACAGAAATAGCAATCAGCCCCAGCATTTT
NA	TRBJ2-1	TRBV18	NA	CASSPSPGGAVNNEQFF	TGTGCCAGCTCACCATCTCCGGGGGGCGCGGTCAACAATGAGCAGTTCTTC